This T cell receptor beta chain was recovered during a study of cytomegalovirus exposure and HLA in healthy donors. Whole-study results and caveats: Fewer N-insertions than the roughly 670-donor mean were reportedly shown by an Asian-associated ancestry cluster in a later analysis.

PCR employed 60 Vbeta and 13 Jbeta primers. Generated by immunoSEQ multiplex PCR, the TCRdb table keeps only in-frame clones and is missing some. The repertoire holds 150,000 to 200,000 clones, with 65% to 80% as singletons. In regard to this clone: Its antigen remains unidentified.

CDR1 SGDLS and CDR2 YYNGEE come from the germline V gene. The CDR3 loop spans 15 amino acids. V shed 3 bases, J shed 2 bases, and the junction held 3 bases outside the gene matches. Sequenced: PBMCs. The chain combines TRBV9 with TRBJ2-1; TRBD2 aligns across 9 bases. The TCR originated in a woman aged 45-60 years in good health and CMV-seropositive. CDR3 in amino acids: CASSGTSGPYNEQFF. The DNA for the CDR3 is TGTGCCAGCAGCGGTACTAGCGGGCCCTACAATGAGCAGTTCTTC. Using reference TRBV9 and TRBJ2-1 for the parts outside the CDR3, the full variable domain is DSGVTQTPKHLITATGQRVTLRCSPRSGDLSVYWYQQSLDQGLQFLIQYYNGEERAKGNILERFSAQQFPDLHSELNLSSLELGDSALYFCASSGTSGPYNEQFFGPGTRLTVL.